The subject of this entry is one TCR beta chain. The sample is drawn from a study of blood T cell repertoires in COVID-19. Study as a whole: Both acute and convalescent COVID-19 samples were obtained from the United States, Italy and Spain. From T cells, B-cell-depleted T cells, or PBMCs came the material, which was cDNA or gDNA.

Germline CDR1 and CDR2: SQVTM and ANQGSEA. J lost 4 bases, V lost 3 bases, and 4 bases had no gene match. This CDR3 has 14 residues. Per the authors' pipeline: The assay estimated nucleated cells by amplifying reference gene primers. The assay was immunoSEQ multiplex PCR, and TCRdb's table has in-frame clones only and misses some. That table gives V, J and clone size, and the DNA gave D and trimming. The data hold about 46,000 clones, with over 75% observed a single time. The clonotype was recovered from a human donor in a cohort sampled during active COVID-19. The donor label of this sample is uncertain. The J gene is TRBJ2-3, the V gene TRBV29-1, with TRBD2 matching 10 bases. The sample taken for sequencing was peripheral blood. The CDR3 nucleotides read TGCAGCGTTGACCAGCGGGGGGGCGCAGATACGCAGTATTTT. The encoded protein is CSVDQRGGADTQYF.